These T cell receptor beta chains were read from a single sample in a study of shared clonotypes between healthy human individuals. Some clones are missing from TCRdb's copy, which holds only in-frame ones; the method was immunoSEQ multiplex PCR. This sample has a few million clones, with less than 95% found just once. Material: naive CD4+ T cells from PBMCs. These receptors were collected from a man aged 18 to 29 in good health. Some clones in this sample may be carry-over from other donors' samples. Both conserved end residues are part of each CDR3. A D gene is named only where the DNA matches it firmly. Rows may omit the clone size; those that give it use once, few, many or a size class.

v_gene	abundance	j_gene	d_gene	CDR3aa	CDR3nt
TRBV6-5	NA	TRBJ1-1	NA	CASSREGRTYTEAFF	TGTGCCAGCAGTAGGGAGGGACGCACATACACTGAAGCTTTCTTT
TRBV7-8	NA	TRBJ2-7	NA	CASSLARTDTGQYF	TGTGCCAGCAGCTTAGCCCGGACAGACACCGGGCAGTACTTC
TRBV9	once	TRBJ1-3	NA	CASSGGRVGNTIYF	TGTGCCAGCAGCGGAGGCAGAGTTGGAAACACCATATATTTT
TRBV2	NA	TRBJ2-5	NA	CASSGFSSGILGLETQYF	TGTGCCAGCAGTGGCTTCTCTTCGGGGATCCTAGGTTTGGAGACCCAGTACTTC
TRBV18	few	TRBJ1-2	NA	CASSPPGSYGYTF	TGTGCCAGCTCACCACCGGGGAGTTATGGCTACACCTTC
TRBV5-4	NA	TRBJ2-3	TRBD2	CASSPKLAGGTDTQYF	TGTGCCAGCAGCCCTAAACTAGCGGGAGGGACAGATACGCAGTATTTT
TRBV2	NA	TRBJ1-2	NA	CASTTSYGYTF	TGTGCCAGCACGACAAGCTATGGCTACACCTTC
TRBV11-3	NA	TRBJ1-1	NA	CASSPGRVIGEAFF	TGTGCCAGCAGCCCGGGACGCGTTATCGGTGAAGCTTTCTTT
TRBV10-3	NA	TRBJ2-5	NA	CAISDGSRETQYF	TGTGCCATCAGTGACGGGTCTCGCGAGACCCAGTACTTC
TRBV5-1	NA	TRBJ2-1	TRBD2	CASSLGPSGGRSWYNEQFF	TGCGCCAGCAGCTTGGGCCCAAGCGGGGGACGATCGTGGTACAATGAGCAGTTCTTC
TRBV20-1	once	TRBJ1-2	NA	CSASSYGYTF	TGCAGTGCTTCTTCATATGGCTACACCTTC
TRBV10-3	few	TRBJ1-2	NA	CAISGDRSYGYTF	TGTGCCATCAGTGGAGACAGGTCCTATGGCTACACCTTC
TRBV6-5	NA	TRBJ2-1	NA	CASSSRKRTDNEQFF	TGTGCCAGCAGTTCTAGGAAGCGGACCGACAATGAGCAGTTCTTC
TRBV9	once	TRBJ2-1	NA	CASSPQGTRPYNEQFF	TGTGCCAGCAGCCCCCAAGGAACTAGACCCTACAATGAGCAGTTCTTC
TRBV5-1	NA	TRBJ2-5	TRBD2	CASSFASGQETQYF	TGCGCCAGCAGCTTCGCTAGCGGACAAGAGACCCAGTACTTC
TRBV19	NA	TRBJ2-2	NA	CASLESNTGELFF	TGTGCCAGTCTGGAATCGAACACCGGGGAGCTGTTTTTT
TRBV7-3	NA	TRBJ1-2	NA	CASSLDGPRVYGYTF	TGTGCCAGCAGCTTAGATGGCCCCAGAGTCTATGGCTACACCTTC
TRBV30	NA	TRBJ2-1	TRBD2	CAWSLGLAGVGEQFF	TGTGCCTGGAGTCTGGGACTAGCGGGAGTTGGGGAGCAGTTCTTC
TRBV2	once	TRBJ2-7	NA	CASRNLGGRETDEQYF	TGTGCCAGTAGAAACTTGGGCGGCAGGGAAACTGACGAGCAGTACTTC
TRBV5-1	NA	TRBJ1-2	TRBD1	CASSPPGQLDYGYTF	TGCGCCAGCAGCCCCCCGGGACAGTTAGACTATGGCTACACCTTC
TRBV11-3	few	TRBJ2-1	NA	CASSLGYNEQFF	TGTGCCAGCAGCTTAGGCTACAATGAGCAGTTCTTC
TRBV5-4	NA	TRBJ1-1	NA	CASSLDSSNTEAFF	TGTGCCAGCAGTTTGGACAGTTCAAACACTGAAGCTTTCTTT
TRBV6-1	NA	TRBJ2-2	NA	CASSERGRFFTGELFF	TGTGCCAGCAGTGAAAGGGGCAGGTTCTTCACCGGGGAGCTGTTTTTT
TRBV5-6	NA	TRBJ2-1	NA	CASTLGRRGGYEQFF	TGTGCCAGCACCTTAGGGCGGAGGGGCGGATATGAGCAGTTCTTC
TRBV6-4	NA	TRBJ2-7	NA	CASNPIRRSYEQYF	TGTGCCAGCAACCCAATTAGACGGAGCTACGAGCAGTACTTC
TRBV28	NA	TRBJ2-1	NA	CANSLRFSDNEQFF	TGTGCCAACAGTTTAAGATTTTCTGACAATGAGCAGTTCTTC
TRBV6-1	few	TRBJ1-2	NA	CAVREGGHYGYTF	TGTGCCGTCCGCGAGGGGGGACACTATGGCTACACCTTC
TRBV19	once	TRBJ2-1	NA	CASNPNERDEQFF	TGTGCCAGTAACCCAAATGAGCGGGATGAGCAGTTCTTC
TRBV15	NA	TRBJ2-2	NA	CATSRDEVFGTGELFF	TGTGCCACCAGCAGAGATGAAGTATTCGGCACCGGGGAGCTGTTTTTT
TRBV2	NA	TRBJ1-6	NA	CASRGTYADYNSPLHF	TGTGCCAGCAGGGGCACCTACGCCGACTATAATTCACCCCTCCACTTT
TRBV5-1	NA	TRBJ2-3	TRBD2	CASSPGTSGMTDTQYF	TGCGCCAGCAGCCCCGGGACTAGCGGGATGACAGATACGCAGTATTTT
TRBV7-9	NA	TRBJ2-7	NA	CASSLGQVSYEQYF	TGTGCCAGCAGCTTAGGACAGGTCTCCTACGAGCAGTACTTC
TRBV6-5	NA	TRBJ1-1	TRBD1	CASSLQGVNTEAFF	TGTGCCAGCAGTCTACAGGGGGTAAACACTGAAGCTTTCTTT
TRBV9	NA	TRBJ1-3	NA	CASSVATDAKNTIYF	TGTGCCAGCAGCGTAGCTACAGACGCGAAAAACACCATATATTTT